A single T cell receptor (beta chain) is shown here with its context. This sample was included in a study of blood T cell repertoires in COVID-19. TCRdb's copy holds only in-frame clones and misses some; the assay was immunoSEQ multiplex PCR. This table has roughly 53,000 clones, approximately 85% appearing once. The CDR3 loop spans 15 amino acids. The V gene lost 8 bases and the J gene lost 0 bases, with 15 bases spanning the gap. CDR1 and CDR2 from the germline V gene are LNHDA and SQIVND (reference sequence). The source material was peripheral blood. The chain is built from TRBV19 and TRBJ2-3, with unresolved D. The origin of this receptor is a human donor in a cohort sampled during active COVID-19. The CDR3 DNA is TGTGCCAGTCGGAAACTATCACCTAGCACAGATACGCAGTATTTT. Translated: CASRKLSPSTDTQYF.